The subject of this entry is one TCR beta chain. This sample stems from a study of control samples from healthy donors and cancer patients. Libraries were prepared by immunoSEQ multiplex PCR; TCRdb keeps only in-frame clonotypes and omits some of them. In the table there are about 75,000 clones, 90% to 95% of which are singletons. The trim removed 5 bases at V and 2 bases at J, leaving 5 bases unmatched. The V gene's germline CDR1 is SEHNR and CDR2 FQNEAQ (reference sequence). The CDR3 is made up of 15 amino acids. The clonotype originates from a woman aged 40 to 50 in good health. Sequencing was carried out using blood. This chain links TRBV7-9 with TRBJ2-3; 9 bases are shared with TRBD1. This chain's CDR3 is CASSPGQGTTDTQYF. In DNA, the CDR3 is TGTGCCAGCAGCCCCGGACAGGGGACCACAGATACGCAGTATTTT.